This T cell receptor beta chain was captured by sequencing in a study of T cells in Graves' hyperthyroidism and ophthalmopathy. Regarding the study as a whole: Most thyroid clonotypes with frequency above 0.001 were detected in blood. Ophthalmopathy was distinguished from stable hyperthyroidism by 13 V-J signatures.

This clonotype was counted a few times. Its target is unknown. V lost 2 bases and J lost 5; bases outside the gene matches: 4. CDR3 size: 14 residues. CDR1 and CDR2 from the germline V gene are SEHNR and FQNEAQ (reference sequence). TCR beta CDR3 regions were amplified from RNA. A first-round RT-PCR of the TCR CDR3 used the HTBI primer set. TCRdb re-called the multiplex PCR reads with MiXCR, one entry per CDR3 protein. The sample yields about 640,000 distinct CDR3 sequences, around 21% seen once. Uncontrolled infection, other autoimmune disease, pregnancy and lactation each barred patients from inclusion. PBMCs were derived from roughly 9.6 ml fresh peripheral blood.

The chain couples TRBV7-9 to TRBJ2-3, with TRBD2 matching 7 bases. This TCR derives from a man under 40 with Graves' ophthalmopathy. Material: blood. The CDR3 region has the DNA TGTGCCAGCAGCTTATCACCGGGAGGAGATACGCAGTATTTT. It codes for CASSLSPGGDTQYF.